The rows below give T cell receptor beta chains drawn from one sample of a study of cytomegalovirus exposure and HLA in healthy donors. Measured with immunoSEQ multiplex PCR; TCRdb has only the in-frame clones, and not every one. In the table there are about 150,000 clones, approximately 82% of which are singletons. Sample: PBMCs. The receptor source for this set is a man under 40 in good health and CMV-seropositive. Both conserved end residues are part of each CDR3. Each record gives: V gene, D gene, J gene, clone size, CDR3 protein, CDR3 DNA. A D gene is named only where the DNA matches it firmly. Clone size is not always given. Where it is, it says once, few, many or a class for expanded clones.

TRBV12-5,NA,TRBJ2-7,NA,CASGFTPQGEQYF,TGTGCTAGTGGTTTCACGCCCCAGGGCGAGCAGTACTTC
TRBV4-3,TRBD2,TRBJ2-5,NA,CASSQSIATSGGQETQYF,TGCGCCAGCAGCCAATCAATAGCGACTAGCGGGGGGCAAGAGACCCAGTACTTC
TRBV30,NA,TRBJ1-5,NA,CAWGGRDGQPQHF,TGTGCCTGGGGTGGGAGGGACGGTCAGCCCCAGCATTTT
TRBV7-2,TRBD2,TRBJ2-1,NA,CASSRSSGGYNEQFF,TGTGCCAGCAGCCGCTCTAGCGGGGGGTACAATGAGCAGTTCTTC
TRBV6-5,NA,TRBJ1-4,NA,CASATGPTNEKLFF,TGTGCCAGCGCTACAGGGCCAACTAATGAAAAACTGTTTTTT
TRBV6-6,TRBD1,TRBJ2-1,NA,CASSRTGENEQFF,TGTGCCAGCAGTCGGACAGGGGAAAATGAGCAGTTCTTC
TRBV21-1,NA,TRBJ1-2,NA,CASSKYGGRVCGYTF,TGTGCCAGCAGCAAATACGGCGGCAGGGTGTGTGGCTACACCTTC
TRBV5-6,NA,TRBJ2-3,NA,CASSFTSWTDTQYF,TGTGCCAGCAGCTTTACTAGTTGGACAGATACGCAGTATTTT
TRBV7-3,TRBD2,TRBJ2-3,NA,CASSLTGGKPDTQYF,TGTGCCAGCAGCTTAACGGGGGGGAAGCCAGATACGCAGTATTTT
TRBV7-2,NA,TRBJ2-1,few,CASRWGVEQFF,TGTGCCAGCAGGTGGGGGGTTGAGCAGTTCTTC
TRBV28,TRBD2,TRBJ2-2,NA,CASSRGDNTGELFF,TGTGCCAGCAGCCGGGGGGACAACACCGGGGAGCTGTTTTTT
TRBV6-5,NA,TRBJ2-7,NA,CASSYADRAYEQYF,TGTGCCAGCAGTTACGCGGACAGAGCCTACGAGCAGTACTTC
TRBV7-9,TRBD2,TRBJ2-5,few,CASSRRQGGKETQYF,TGTGCCAGCAGCCGGCGGCAGGGAGGGAAAGAGACCCAGTACTTC
TRBV6-1,NA,TRBJ1-5,NA,CASSEAPGIQPQHF,TGTGCCAGCAGTGAAGCTCCAGGGATTCAGCCCCAGCATTTT
TRBV5-1,TRBD2,TRBJ2-3,NA,CASSLLAGETDTQYF,TGCGCCAGCAGCTTACTAGCGGGAGAAACAGATACGCAGTATTTT
TRBV5-1,TRBD1,TRBJ1-2,NA,CASSPGTGNYGYTF,TGCGCCAGCAGCCCCGGGACAGGGAACTATGGCTACACCTTC
TRBV6-1,TRBD1,TRBJ1-6,NA,CASSDSTGGSPLHF,TGTGCCAGCAGTGACTCGACAGGGGGTTCACCCCTCCACTTT
TRBV7-9,NA,TRBJ2-7,NA,CASSPRAGQVDEQYF,TGTGCCAGCAGCCCGCGAGCGGGACAAGTAGACGAGCAGTACTTC
TRBV14,TRBD1,TRBJ2-1,NA,CASSQDGQGRINEQFF,TGTGCCAGCAGCCAAGATGGACAGGGTCGGATCAATGAGCAGTTCTTC
TRBV7-2,TRBD2,TRBJ2-7,NA,CASSRWSGSGRAHEQYF,TGTGCCAGCAGCCGATGGTCTGGTAGCGGGAGGGCCCACGAGCAGTACTTC
TRBV18,NA,TRBJ1-5,NA,CASSPEENSNQPQHF,TGTGCCAGCTCACCAGAGGAGAATAGCAATCAGCCCCAGCATTTT
TRBV29-1,TRBD2,TRBJ2-1,NA,CSAWWGGNEQFF,TGCAGCGCATGGTGGGGGGGCAATGAGCAGTTCTTC
TRBV7-3,NA,TRBJ2-7,NA,CASSLMAAEPYEQYF,TGTGCCAGCAGCTTAATGGCGGCGGAACCCTACGAGCAGTACTTC
TRBV11-2,TRBD1,TRBJ1-2,few,CASSLDRTGRYGYTF,TGTGCCAGCAGCTTAGACCGGACAGGGAGATATGGCTACACCTTC
TRBV7-2,TRBD1,TRBJ1-5,few,CASSPTGGEPQHF,TGTGCCAGCAGCCCGACAGGGGGAGAGCCCCAGCATTTT
TRBV18,TRBD1,TRBJ2-6,NA,CASSPQRQGATGANVLTF,TGTGCCAGCTCACCACAAAGACAGGGGGCGACTGGGGCCAACGTCCTGACTTTC
TRBV19,NA,TRBJ1-2,many,CASSIWDTLNYGYTF,TGTGCCAGTAGTATCTGGGACACCCTCAACTATGGCTACACCTTC
TRBV7-9,NA,TRBJ1-5,few,CASSLAGINQPQHF,TGTGCCAGCAGCTTGGCCGGGATCAATCAGCCCCAGCATTTT
TRBV29-1,TRBD1,TRBJ1-2,NA,CSVEQGVGYTF,TGCAGCGTTGAACAGGGGGTCGGATACACCTTC
TRBV20-1,NA,TRBJ2-5,NA,CSARDGTTQYF,TGCAGTGCTAGAGACGGGACTACCCAGTACTTC
TRBV7-8,TRBD1,TRBJ1-1,NA,CASSRRSQGAGTEAFF,TGTGCCAGCAGTCGACGATCACAGGGGGCAGGCACTGAAGCTTTCTTT
TRBV2,NA,TRBJ1-1,NA,CASSQVPRQPTEAFF,TGTGCCAGCAGCCAAGTACCCCGACAACCCACTGAAGCTTTCTTT
TRBV5-1,TRBD1,TRBJ2-7,NA,CASNYGTGAYEQYF,TGCGCCAGCAATTATGGTACAGGGGCCTACGAGCAGTACTTC
TRBV29-1,NA,TRBJ2-5,NA,CSVVSGEAKETQYF,TGCAGCGTCGTGTCCGGGGAGGCTAAAGAGACCCAGTACTTC
TRBV2,TRBD2,TRBJ2-1,once,CASRLRLADSSSYNEQFF,TGTGCCAGCCGCCTTAGGCTAGCGGACTCAAGCTCCTACAATGAGCAGTTCTTC
TRBV7-3,NA,TRBJ1-5,many,CASSPRWARGSQPQHF,TGTGCCAGCAGCCCCCGATGGGCCAGAGGGTCTCAGCCCCAGCATTTT
TRBV5-4,TRBD2,TRBJ2-7,NA,CASSLRLAGGPRYREQYF,TGTGCCAGCAGCTTGAGACTAGCGGGAGGTCCAAGGTATCGCGAGCAGTACTTC
TRBV7-2,TRBD2,TRBJ2-1,once,CASSLVGGGYNEQFF,TGTGCCAGCAGCTTAGTTGGGGGGGGATACAATGAGCAGTTCTTC
TRBV5-4,TRBD1,TRBJ2-7,NA,CASSLAGTGGYEQYF,TGTGCCAGCAGCTTGGCCGGGACAGGGGGCTACGAGCAGTACTTC
TRBV6-4,TRBD2,TRBJ2-1,NA,CASSAKPSGGGNNEQFF,TGTGCCAGCAGTGCCAAACCTAGCGGGGGGGGTAACAATGAGCAGTTCTTC
TRBV5-6,NA,TRBJ1-2,NA,CASSAVTVVYGYTF,TGTGCCAGCAGCGCCGTAACAGTGGTCTATGGCTACACCTTC
TRBV6-6,TRBD1,TRBJ2-7,NA,CASSYSGTGYEQYF,TGTGCCAGCAGTTACTCCGGGACAGGGTACGAGCAGTACTTC
TRBV6-1,NA,TRBJ2-5,NA,CASSEGQTQYF,TGTGCCAGCAGTGAGGGGCAGACCCAGTACTTC
TRBV7-2,TRBD1,TRBJ1-2,NA,CASSPRTGGVGYGYTF,TGTGCCAGCAGCCCCCGGACAGGGGGTGTCGGGTATGGCTACACCTTC
TRBV7-3,TRBD2,TRBJ2-1,many,CASSLGGLNNEQFF,TGTGCCAGCAGCTTAGGGGGACTAAACAATGAGCAGTTCTTC